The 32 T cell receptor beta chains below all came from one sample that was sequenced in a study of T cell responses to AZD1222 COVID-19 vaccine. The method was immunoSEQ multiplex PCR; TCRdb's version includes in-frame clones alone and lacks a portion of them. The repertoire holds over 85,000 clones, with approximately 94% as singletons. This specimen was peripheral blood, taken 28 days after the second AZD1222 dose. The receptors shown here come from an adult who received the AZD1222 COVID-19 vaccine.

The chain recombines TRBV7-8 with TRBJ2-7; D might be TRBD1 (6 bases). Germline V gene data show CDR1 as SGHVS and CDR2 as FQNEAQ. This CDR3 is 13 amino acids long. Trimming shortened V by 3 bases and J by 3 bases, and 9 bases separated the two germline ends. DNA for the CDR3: TGTGCCAGCAGCTTCTCAGGGGACTACGAGCAGTACTTC. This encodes CASSFSGDYEQYF.

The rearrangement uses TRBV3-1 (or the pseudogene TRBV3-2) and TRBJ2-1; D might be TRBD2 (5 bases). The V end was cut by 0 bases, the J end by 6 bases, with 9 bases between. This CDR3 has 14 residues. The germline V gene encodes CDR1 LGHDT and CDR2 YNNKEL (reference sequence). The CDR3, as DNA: TGTGCCAGCAGCCAAGATACTAGTCCCAATGAGCAGTTCTTC. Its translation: CASSQDTSPNEQFF.

In DNA, the CDR3 is TGCGCCAGCAGCCAAGAGAAGGGACGCGGCTCAAACATTCAGTACTTC. The encoded protein is CASSQEKGRGSNIQYF. This chain links TRBV4-1 with TRBJ2-4; D is tentatively TRBD1 or TRBD2 (5 bases each). The CDR3 consists of 16 residues. Germline assignment: CDR1 MGHRA and CDR2 YSYEKL. The V end was cut by 0 bases, the J end by 6 bases, with 15 bases between.

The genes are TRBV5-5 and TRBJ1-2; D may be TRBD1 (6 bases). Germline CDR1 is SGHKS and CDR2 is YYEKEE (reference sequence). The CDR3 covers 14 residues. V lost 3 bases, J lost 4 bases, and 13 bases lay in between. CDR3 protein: CASSSQGLLYGYTF. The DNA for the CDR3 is TGTGCCAGCAGCTCACAGGGACTTCTCTATGGCTACACCTTC. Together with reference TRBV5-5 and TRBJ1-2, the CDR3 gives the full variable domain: DAGVTQSPTHLIKTRGQQVTLRCSPISGHKSVSWYQQVLGQGPQFIFQYYEKEERGRGNFPDRFSARQFPNYSSELNVNALLLGDSALYLCASSSQGLLYGYTFGSGTRLTVV.

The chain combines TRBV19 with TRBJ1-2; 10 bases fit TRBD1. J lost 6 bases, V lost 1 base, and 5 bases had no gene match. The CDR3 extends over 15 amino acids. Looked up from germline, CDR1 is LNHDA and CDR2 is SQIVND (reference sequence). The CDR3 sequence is CASSIAKGQGHGYTF. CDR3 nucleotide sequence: TGTGCCAGTAGTATAGCCAAGGGACAGGGGCATGGCTACACCTTC.

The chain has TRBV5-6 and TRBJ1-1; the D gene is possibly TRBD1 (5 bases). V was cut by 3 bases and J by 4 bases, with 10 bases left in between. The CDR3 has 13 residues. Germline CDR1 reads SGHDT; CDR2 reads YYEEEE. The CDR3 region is CASSWFGGTEAFF. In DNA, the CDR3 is TGTGCCAGCAGCTGGTTTGGGGGCACTGAAGCTTTCTTT.

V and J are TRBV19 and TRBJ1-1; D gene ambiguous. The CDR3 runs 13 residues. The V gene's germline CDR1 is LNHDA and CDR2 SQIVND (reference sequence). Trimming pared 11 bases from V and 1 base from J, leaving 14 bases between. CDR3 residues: CASLPTGNTEAFF. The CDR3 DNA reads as TGTGCCTCCCTCCCGACGGGGAACACTGAAGCTTTCTTT.

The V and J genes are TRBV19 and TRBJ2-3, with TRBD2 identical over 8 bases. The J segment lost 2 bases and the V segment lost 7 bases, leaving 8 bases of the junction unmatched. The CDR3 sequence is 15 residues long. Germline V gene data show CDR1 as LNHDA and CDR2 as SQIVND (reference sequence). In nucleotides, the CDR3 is TGTGCCAGTATGGTAACGGGGGGGTTCACAGATACGCAGTATTTT. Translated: CASMVTGGFTDTQYF.

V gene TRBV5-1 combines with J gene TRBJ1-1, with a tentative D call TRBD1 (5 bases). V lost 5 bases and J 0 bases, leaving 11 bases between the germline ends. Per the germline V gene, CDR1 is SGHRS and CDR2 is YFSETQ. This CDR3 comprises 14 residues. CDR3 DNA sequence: TGCGCCAGCAGAGGGGTCCTTATGAACACTGAAGCTTTCTTT. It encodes CASRGVLMNTEAFF.

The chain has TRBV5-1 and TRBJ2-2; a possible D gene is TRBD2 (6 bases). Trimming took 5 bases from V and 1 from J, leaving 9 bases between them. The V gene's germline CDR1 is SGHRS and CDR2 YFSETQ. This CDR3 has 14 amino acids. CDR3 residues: CASREGLNTGELFF. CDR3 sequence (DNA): TGCGCCAGCAGGGAGGGGTTGAACACCGGGGAGCTGTTTTTT.

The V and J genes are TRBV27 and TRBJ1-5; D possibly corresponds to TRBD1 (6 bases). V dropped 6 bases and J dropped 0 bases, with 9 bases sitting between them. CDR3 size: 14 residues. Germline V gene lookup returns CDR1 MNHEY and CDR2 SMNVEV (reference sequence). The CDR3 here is CASSHRDSNQPQHF. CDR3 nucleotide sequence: TGTGCCAGCAGCCACAGGGATAGCAATCAGCCCCAGCATTTT.

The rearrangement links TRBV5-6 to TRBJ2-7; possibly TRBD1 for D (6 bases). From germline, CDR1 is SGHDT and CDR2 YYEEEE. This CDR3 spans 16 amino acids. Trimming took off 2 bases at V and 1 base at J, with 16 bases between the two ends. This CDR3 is CASSLPGTGQSYEQYF. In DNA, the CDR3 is TGTGCCAGCAGCTTACCAGGAACAGGACAGTCCTACGAGCAGTACTTC.

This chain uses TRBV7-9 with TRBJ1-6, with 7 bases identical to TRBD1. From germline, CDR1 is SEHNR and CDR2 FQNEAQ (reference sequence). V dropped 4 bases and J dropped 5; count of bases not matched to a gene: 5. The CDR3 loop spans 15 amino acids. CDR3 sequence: CASSYRTGDNSPLHF. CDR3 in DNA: TGTGCCAGCAGCTACAGGACAGGAGATAATTCACCCCTCCACTTT.

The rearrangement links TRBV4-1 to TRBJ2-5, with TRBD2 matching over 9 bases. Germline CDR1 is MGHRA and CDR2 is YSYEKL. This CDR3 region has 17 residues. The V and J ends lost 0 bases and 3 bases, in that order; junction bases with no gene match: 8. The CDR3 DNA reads TGCGCCAGCAGCCAAGACCGATCCCTAGCGGGGAAAGAGACCCAGTACTTC. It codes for CASSQDRSLAGKETQYF.

The CDR3: CASSRDRGSGYTF. CDR3 DNA: TGTGCCAGCAGCCGGGACAGGGGTTCGGGCTACACCTTC. The chain has TRBV6-5 and TRBJ1-2, with TRBD1 matching over 10 bases. The CDR3 runs to 13 residues. The V segment lost 6 bases and the J segment 8 bases; nucleotides outside the gene matches: 6. Germline V CDR1 and CDR2: MNHEY, SVGAGI.

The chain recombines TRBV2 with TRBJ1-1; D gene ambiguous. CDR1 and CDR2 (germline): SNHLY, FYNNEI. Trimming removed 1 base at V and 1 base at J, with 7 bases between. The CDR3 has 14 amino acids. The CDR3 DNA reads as TGTGCCAGCAGTGAAGGTAAAGAGAACACTGAAGCTTTCTTT. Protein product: CASSEGKENTEAFF.

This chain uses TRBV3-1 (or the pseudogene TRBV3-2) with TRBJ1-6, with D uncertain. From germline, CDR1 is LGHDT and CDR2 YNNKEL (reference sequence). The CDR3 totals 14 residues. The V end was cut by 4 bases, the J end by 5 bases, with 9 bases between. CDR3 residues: CASSRIRDNSPLHF. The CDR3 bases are TGTGCCAGCAGCCGAATCCGAGATAATTCACCCCTCCACTTT.

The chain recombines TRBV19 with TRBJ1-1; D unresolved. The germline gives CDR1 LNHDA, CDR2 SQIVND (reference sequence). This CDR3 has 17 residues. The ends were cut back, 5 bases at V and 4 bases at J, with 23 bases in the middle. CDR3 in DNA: TGTGCCAGTAGTCTAGGGTCCAGACGCTTGTGGGCCACTGAAGCTTTCTTT. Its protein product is CASSLGSRRLWATEAFF.

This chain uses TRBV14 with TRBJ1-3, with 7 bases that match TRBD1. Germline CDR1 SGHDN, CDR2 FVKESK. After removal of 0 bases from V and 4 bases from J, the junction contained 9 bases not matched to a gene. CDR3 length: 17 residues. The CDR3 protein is CASSQEVITGAGNTIYF. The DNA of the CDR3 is TGTGCCAGCAGCCAAGAGGTGATTACAGGGGCAGGAAACACCATATATTTT.

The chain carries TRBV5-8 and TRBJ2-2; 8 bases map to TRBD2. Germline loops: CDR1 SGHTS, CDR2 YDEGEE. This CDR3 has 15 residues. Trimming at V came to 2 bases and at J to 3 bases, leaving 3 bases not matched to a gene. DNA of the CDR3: TGTGCCAGCAGCTTCCTAGCGGGTGACACCGGGGAGCTGTTTTTT. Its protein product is CASSFLAGDTGELFF.

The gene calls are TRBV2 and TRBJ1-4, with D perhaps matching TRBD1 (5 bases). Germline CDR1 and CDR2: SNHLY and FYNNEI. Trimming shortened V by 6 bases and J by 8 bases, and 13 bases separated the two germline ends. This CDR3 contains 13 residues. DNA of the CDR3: TGTGCCAGCAGGGTCAGGGTTACCGAAAAACTGTTTTTT. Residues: CASRVRVTEKLFF.

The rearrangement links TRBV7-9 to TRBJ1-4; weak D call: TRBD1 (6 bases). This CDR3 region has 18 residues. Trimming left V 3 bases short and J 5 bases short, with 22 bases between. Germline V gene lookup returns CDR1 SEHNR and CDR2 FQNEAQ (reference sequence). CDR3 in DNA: TGTGCCAGCAGCTTTAAAACCTCCCGGGGGGGCCCAAATGAAAAACTGTTTTTT. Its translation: CASSFKTSRGGPNEKLFF.

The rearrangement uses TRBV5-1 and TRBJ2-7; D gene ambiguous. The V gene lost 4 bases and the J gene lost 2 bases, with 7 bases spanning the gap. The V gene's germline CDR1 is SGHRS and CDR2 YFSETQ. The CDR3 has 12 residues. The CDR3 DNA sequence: TGCGCCAGCAGCACGGAGACCTACGAGCAGTACTTC. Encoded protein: CASSTETYEQYF. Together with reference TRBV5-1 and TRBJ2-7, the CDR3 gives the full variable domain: KAGVTQTPRYLIKTRGQQVTLSCSPISGHRSVSWYQQTPGQGLQFLFEYFSETQRNKGNFPGRFSGRQFSNSRSEMNVSTLELGDSALYLCASSTETYEQYFGPGTRLTVT.

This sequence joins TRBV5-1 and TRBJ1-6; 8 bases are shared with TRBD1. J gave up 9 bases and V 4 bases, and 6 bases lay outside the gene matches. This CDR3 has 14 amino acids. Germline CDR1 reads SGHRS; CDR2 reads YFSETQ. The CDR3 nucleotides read TGCGCCAGCAGCCCGACAGGGGTAACTTCACCCCTCCACTTT. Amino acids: CASSPTGVTSPLHF.

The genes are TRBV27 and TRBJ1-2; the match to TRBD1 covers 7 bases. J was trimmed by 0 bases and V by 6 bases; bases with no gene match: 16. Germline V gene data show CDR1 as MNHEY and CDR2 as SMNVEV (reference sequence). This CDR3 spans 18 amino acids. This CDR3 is CASSPPTGAPSSNYGYTF. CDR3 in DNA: TGTGCCAGCAGCCCTCCAACAGGGGCACCCTCATCTAACTATGGCTACACCTTC.

CDR3 nucleotide sequence: TGTGCCAGCAGCTTACTACGGACAGGGAGAACCGGGGAGCTGTTTTTT. It codes for CASSLLRTGRTGELFF. The chain carries TRBV7-8 and TRBJ2-2; 8 nucleotides match TRBD1. The CDR3 has 16 amino acids. V was pared by 2 bases and J by 5 bases, with 7 bases of the junction left unmatched. Germline loops: CDR1 SGHVS, CDR2 FQNEAQ.

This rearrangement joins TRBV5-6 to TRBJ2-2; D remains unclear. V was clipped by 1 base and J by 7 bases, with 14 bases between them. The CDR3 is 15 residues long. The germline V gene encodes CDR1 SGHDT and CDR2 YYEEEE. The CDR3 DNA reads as TGTGCCAGCAGCTTGTTGGGTCGTAGTGGCGGGGAGCTGTTTTTT. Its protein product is CASSLLGRSGGELFF.

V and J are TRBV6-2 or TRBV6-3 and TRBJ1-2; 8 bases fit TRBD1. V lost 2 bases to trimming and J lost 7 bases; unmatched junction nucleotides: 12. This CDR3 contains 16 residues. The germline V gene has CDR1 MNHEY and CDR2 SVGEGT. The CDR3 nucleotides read TGTGCCAGCAGTTACGTACACGGGACAGGTCTTAGTGGCTACACCTTC. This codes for CASSYVHGTGLSGYTF.

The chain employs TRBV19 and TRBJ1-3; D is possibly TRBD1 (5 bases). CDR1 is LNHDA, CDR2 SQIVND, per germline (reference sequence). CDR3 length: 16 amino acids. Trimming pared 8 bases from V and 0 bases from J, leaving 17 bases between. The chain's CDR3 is CASSAVRGLSGNTIYF. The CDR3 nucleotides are TGTGCCAGTTCTGCCGTGAGGGGCCTCTCTGGAAACACCATATATTTT.

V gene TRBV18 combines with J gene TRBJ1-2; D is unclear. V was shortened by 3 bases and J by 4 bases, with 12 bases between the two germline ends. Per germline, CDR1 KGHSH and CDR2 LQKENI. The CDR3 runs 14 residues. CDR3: CASSPASESYGYTF. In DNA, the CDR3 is TGTGCCAGCTCACCGGCGAGTGAGAGCTATGGCTACACCTTC.

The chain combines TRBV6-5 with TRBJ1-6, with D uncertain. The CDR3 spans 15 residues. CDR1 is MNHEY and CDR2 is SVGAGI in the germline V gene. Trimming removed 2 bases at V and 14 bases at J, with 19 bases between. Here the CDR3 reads CASSYTIELSVALHF. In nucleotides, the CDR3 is TGTGCCAGCAGTTACACCATCGAGCTTAGTGTGGCCCTCCACTTT.

CDR3 nucleotide sequence: TGTGCCAGCGGACTCGGGACCTATAATGAAAAACTGTTTTTT. Protein sequence: CASGLGTYNEKLFF. The chain links TRBV25-1 to TRBJ1-4; perhaps TRBD1 as D (5 bases). Between the trimmed V and J ends, which lost 8 bases and 4 bases, there was a span of 14 bases. The CDR3 length is 14 residues. Per the germline V gene, CDR1 is MGHDK and CDR2 is SYGVNS.